The rows below give T cell receptor beta chains drawn from one sample of a study of graft-versus-host responses after intestinal transplantation. For these TCRs, the target antigens are not known. Repertoires were generated with immunoSEQ multiplex PCR, while TCRdb's copy carries only in-frame clones and drops some. This table holds approximately 99,000 clones, 90% to 95% found once. The specimen comprised unstimulated CD4+ T cells sorted from spleen or lymph node cells, sampled before transplant. These receptors were taken from a human donor who was the organ donor for an intestinal transplant. Both conserved end residues are part of each CDR3. Fields, in order: clone size, D gene, V gene, J gene, CDR3 protein, CDR3 DNA. D genes are given only for firm matches. Clone size is given for some rows only: seen once, a few or many times, or a class if the clone is expanded.

-	TRBD1	TRBV4-1	TRBJ2-2	CASSQARGPTGELFF	TGCGCCAGCAGCCAAGCCAGGGGGCCCACCGGGGAGCTGTTTTTT
-	-	TRBV7-6	TRBJ1-1	CASSLSRQGFLLNTEAFF	TGTGCCAGCAGCTTGAGTAGGCAGGGATTCCTACTGAACACTGAAGCTTTCTTT
-	-	TRBV7-2	TRBJ1-2	CASSLALYSDYGYTF	TGTGCCAGCAGCTTAGCGTTATACAGTGACTATGGCTACACCTTC
-	TRBD2	TRBV5-6	TRBJ2-5	CASSFGGLAGGFQETQYF	TGTGCCAGCAGCTTCGGGGGACTAGCGGGGGGCTTCCAAGAGACCCAGTACTTC
-	-	TRBV4-2	TRBJ2-7	CASSSVGETRQYEQYF	TGTGCCAGCAGCAGCGTAGGGGAGACTAGACAATACGAGCAGTACTTC
-	TRBD1	TRBV5-4	TRBJ2-3	CASSLGALLSGGRTDTQYF	TGTGCCAGCAGCCTTGGTGCCCTATTATCAGGGGGCAGGACAGATACGCAGTATTTT
-	-	TRBV7-3	TRBJ1-2	CASSSPGGANYGYTF	TGTGCCAGCAGCTCACCTGGGGGGGCTAACTATGGCTACACCTTC
-	TRBD2	TRBV9	TRBJ2-1	CASSPGQGGGPLRSYNEQFF	TGTGCCAGCAGCCCCGGGCAGGGCGGGGGGCCCCTCCGCTCCTACAATGAGCAGTTCTTC
-	-	TRBV7-2	TRBJ2-2	CASSSDGGTNTGELFF	TGTGCCAGCAGCTCAGACGGAGGAACGAACACCGGGGAGCTGTTTTTT
-	TRBD1	TRBV7-9	TRBJ1-2	CASSLGGYDRALSGYTF	TGTGCCAGCAGCTTAGGGGGCTACGACAGGGCTCTATCTGGCTACACCTTC
-	TRBD1	TRBV7-7	TRBJ2-5	CASSTPTGQGETQYF	TGTGCTAGCAGCACCCCGACAGGGCAAGGGGAGACCCAGTACTTC
-	-	TRBV19	TRBJ1-5	CASSPNSNQPQHF	TGTGCCAGTAGTCCCAATAGCAATCAGCCCCAGCATTTT
-	TRBD1	TRBV9	TRBJ2-1	CASSFGTGIDEQFF	TGTGCCAGCAGCTTTGGGACAGGGATCGATGAGCAGTTCTTC
-	TRBD1	TRBV28	TRBJ1-5	CASRRQGASNQPQHF	TGTGCCAGCAGACGGCAGGGGGCAAGCAATCAGCCCCAGCATTTT
-	-	TRBV6-6	TRBJ2-7	CASSLGPPETYEQYF	TGTGCCAGCAGCCTCGGCCCGCCGGAGACCTACGAGCAGTACTTC
-	-	TRBV6-5	TRBJ1-5	CASSLILGHQPQHF	TGTGCCAGCAGTTTAATCTTGGGGCATCAGCCCCAGCATTTT
-	-	TRBV18	TRBJ2-7	CASSPGPAPNEQYF	TGTGCCAGCTCACCAGGGCCTGCCCCTAACGAGCAGTACTTC
-	-	TRBV9	TRBJ2-1	CASSVDPGQYNEQFF	TGTGCCAGCAGCGTAGATCCCGGACAGTACAATGAGCAGTTCTTC
-	-	TRBV9	TRBJ1-3	CASTRADSGNTIYF	TGTGCCAGCACCCGAGCGGACAGTGGAAACACCATATATTTT
-	TRBD2	TRBV27	TRBJ2-2	CASSSARELTGELFF	TGTGCCAGCAGTTCGGCGCGGGAGCTCACCGGGGAGCTGTTTTTT
-	-	TRBV7-9	TRBJ2-3	CASSPRTVLVRYF	TGTGCCAGCAGCCCCAGGACTGTCCTAGTTCGGTATTTT
-	-	TRBV19	TRBJ1-1	CASSPRVRPAGRAFF	TGTGCCAGTAGTCCACGGGTGCGGCCGGCGGGTCGAGCTTTCTTT
once	TRBD1	TRBV18	TRBJ1-1	CASSRQGDTEAFF	TGTGCCAGCTCGCGACAGGGGGACACTGAAGCTTTCTTT
-	-	TRBV7-3	TRBJ2-3	CASSLTGGADTQYF	TGTGCCAGCAGCTTAACTGGCGGCGCAGATACGCAGTATTTT